The 20 T cell receptor beta chains reported below all come from one sample, sequenced in a study of T-cell memory formation after mild COVID-19. In TCRdb, the 5' RACE reads were re-called with MiXCR into one record per CDR3 protein. The table includes fewer than 500,000 distinct CDR3 sequences, roughly 23% detected once. Sequenced: PBMCs or a T cell subset sorted from them (not recorded which). Every receptor here comes from an adult woman who had mild COVID-19 (a few samples of this study predate the infection). Cell type and time point are not known.

The rearrangement joins TRBV6-6 to TRBJ1-1; possible D gene TRBD1, 5 bases. The CDR3 runs 16 residues. V lost 7 bases to trimming and J lost 3 bases, with 21 bases between them. Germline assignment: CDR1 MNHNY and CDR2 SVGAGI (reference sequence). The CDR3 nucleotides are TGTGCCAGCACCCTAGGGGTAAGGTTAGGATACACTGAAGCTTTCTTT. It is translated as CASTLGVRLGYTEAFF.

The chain employs TRBV4-1 and TRBJ1-1, with D possibly being TRBD1 (5 bases). Germline lookup yields CDR1 MGHRA and CDR2 YSYEKL. Trimming stripped 1 base from V and 5 bases from J, with 32 bases between. This CDR3 is 21 amino acids long. Written as DNA, the CDR3 is TGCGCCAGCAGCCAAGCGGCTCATCGGGGCTTTCGGCGACCCGGGGATACTGAAGCTTTCTTT. Its translation: CASSQAAHRGFRRPGDTEAFF.

This clonotype turned up a few times. This chain connects TRBV12-3 or TRBV12-4 to TRBJ1-5; tentative D call: TRBD1 (5 bases). There are 15 residues in the CDR3. Trimming pared 1 base from V and 1 base from J, leaving 8 bases between. In DNA, the CDR3 is TGTGCCAGCAGTTTAGGGGGGATGAGCAATCAGCCCCAGCATTTT. Translated: CASSLGGMSNQPQHF.

This clonotype was picked up a small number of times. The chain combines TRBV6-5 with TRBJ1-1; D unresolved. Between the trimmed V and J ends, which lost 5 bases and 0 bases, there was a span of 10 bases. CDR1 and CDR2 from the germline V gene are MNHEY and SVGAGI. This CDR3 has 14 amino acids. CDR3 nucleotide sequence: TGTGCCAGCAGTAAGGACGCGGTGAACACTGAAGCTTTCTTT. Translation: CASSKDAVNTEAFF.

This clonotype was observed a handful of times. The CDR3 loop reads CASSLKGDTQYF. CDR3 bases: TGTGCCAGCAGTTTGAAGGGGGATACGCAGTATTTT. The chain uses TRBV28 and TRBJ2-3, with D perhaps matching TRBD1 (5 bases). Per germline, CDR1 MDHEN and CDR2 SYDVKM. The CDR3 length is 12 residues. Trimming took 3 bases from V and 6 from J, leaving 7 bases between them.

The chain uses TRBV5-1 and TRBJ1-3, with D unresolved. Trimming cost V 0 bases and J 2 bases, with 6 bases left between them. Germline lookup yields CDR1 SGHRS and CDR2 YFSETQ. This CDR3 contains 14 residues. The CDR3 DNA is TGCGCCAGCAGCTTGGAGGACCCTGGAAACACCATATATTTT. Its protein is CASSLEDPGNTIYF.

Comment on this clonotype: A much larger clone sits a single nucleotide away, making a read error possible. The V and J genes are TRBV24-1 and TRBJ2-5, with no clear D. Trimming stripped 7 bases from V and 0 bases from J, with 2 bases between. The CDR3 covers 11 residues. In germline, CDR1 is KGHDR, CDR2 SFDVKD. CDR3 nucleotide sequence: TGTGCCACCAGCAACCAAGAGACCCAGTACTTC. Translated, it gives CATSNQETQYF.

This clonotype was found many times. J is TRBJ1-5 and V is TRBV7-2; D gene unclear. Germline CDR1 reads SGHTA; CDR2 reads FQGNSA. The CDR3 contains 15 residues. V was clipped by 2 bases and J by 3 bases, with 11 bases between them. CDR3 bases: TGTGCCAGCAGCTTATTTCTGGACCTCAATCAGCCCCAGCATTTT. Translating it yields CASSLFLDLNQPQHF.

V usage is TRBV5-5 and J usage is TRBJ1-1, with D unresolved. The CDR3 is made up of 12 amino acids. Deletions cut 1 base from V and 3 bases from J, with 4 bases between. Germline CDR1 SGHKS, CDR2 YYEKEE (reference sequence). CDR3 sequence: CASSLPDTEAFF. The CDR3 coding sequence is TGTGCCAGCAGCTTGCCCGACACTGAAGCTTTCTTT.

The genes are TRBV5-1 and TRBJ1-1, with 7 bases lining up with TRBD1. V lost 6 bases, J lost 8 bases, and 7 bases stayed unmatched. The CDR3 contains 12 residues. Germline V CDR1 and CDR2: SGHRS, YFSETQ. Here the CDR3 DNA reads TGCGCCAGCACGAACAGGGGTCGCGAAGCTTTCTTT. Translating gives CASTNRGREAFF.

This clonotype was seen at least ten times. V gene TRBV29-1 combines with J gene TRBJ2-7; 7 bases agree with TRBD1. V dropped 8 bases and J dropped 2; count of bases not matched to a gene: 12. The CDR3 sequence is 14 residues long. Germline V gene lookup returns CDR1 SQVTM and CDR2 ANQGSEA. The CDR3 DNA sequence: TGCAGCACAAGAGACCGGGACAGAACCTACGAGCAGTACTTC. Amino acid sequence: CSTRDRDRTYEQYF.

This clonotype was recorded a few times. The chain employs TRBV18 and TRBJ2-7; 8 positions match TRBD1. The V and J ends lost 3 bases and 3 bases, in that order; junction bases with no gene match: 7. This CDR3 has 15 residues. The germline gives CDR1 KGHSH, CDR2 LQKENI. The CDR3 sequence: CASSPRMGQVYEQYF. CDR3 in DNA: TGTGCCAGCTCACCCCGGATGGGACAGGTCTACGAGCAGTACTTC.

This clonotype was observed a few times. The rearrangement links TRBV15 to TRBJ2-3; no firm D call. From germline, CDR1 is LNHNV and CDR2 YYDKDF (reference sequence). The CDR3 sequence is 13 residues long. Trimming pared 0 bases from V and 6 bases from J, leaving 7 bases between. The CDR3 DNA reads as TGTGCCACCAGCAGAGATTTGGTGGATACGCAGTATTTT. It codes for CATSRDLVDTQYF.

In this sample, this clonotype turned up a few times. The chain links TRBV7-2 to TRBJ1-1; D is undetermined. CDR1 is SGHTA and CDR2 is FQGNSA in the germline V gene. This CDR3 region has 16 residues. The ends were cut back, 2 bases at V and 0 bases at J, with 13 bases in the middle. DNA of the CDR3: TGTGCCAGCAGCTTAATTCCGGGGTCCGTGAACACTGAAGCTTTCTTT. This encodes CASSLIPGSVNTEAFF.

V is TRBV15 and J is TRBJ2-1; TRBD2 aligns across 16 bases. CDR1 LNHNV and CDR2 YYDKDF come from the germline V gene (reference sequence). CDR3 length: 18 amino acids. V dropped 0 bases and J dropped 8; count of bases not matched to a gene: 7. The CDR3 spells CATSRDLRGTSGRDEQFF. The CDR3 nucleotides are TGTGCCACCAGCAGAGATCTCAGGGGGACTAGCGGGAGGGATGAGCAGTTCTTC.

V gene TRBV3-1 combines with J gene TRBJ2-2, with D maybe TRBD1 (5 bases). V lost 3 bases and J 5 bases, leaving 10 bases between the germline ends. The CDR3 has 14 amino acids. Germline V gives CDR1 LGHDT, CDR2 YNNKEL (reference sequence). This CDR3 is CASSHHRSTGELFF. CDR3 DNA sequence: TGTGCCAGCAGCCACCACAGGAGTACCGGGGAGCTGTTTTTT.

This clonotype turned up a few times. V is TRBV19 and J is TRBJ2-6; no clear D. The CDR3 runs to 14 residues. Germline assignment: CDR1 LNHDA and CDR2 SQIVND (reference sequence). V was cut by 5 bases and J by 2 bases, with 7 bases left in between. CDR3 amino acids: CASSVGTGANVLTF. CDR3 coding DNA: TGTGCCAGTAGTGTGGGGACTGGGGCCAACGTCCTGACTTTC.

This clonotype was counted a few times. This chain connects TRBV6-2 or TRBV6-3 to TRBJ2-1; 8 bases map to TRBD1. Trimming at V came to 8 bases and at J to 2 bases, leaving 2 bases not matched to a gene. CDR3 length equals 13 residues. Germline lookup yields CDR1 MNHEY and CDR2 SVGEGT. The CDR3 region has the DNA TGTGCCAGCGGACAGGGCCCCTACAATGAGCAGTTCTTC. Protein product: CASGQGPYNEQFF.

This clonotype has more than one count but fewer than ten. The chain recombines TRBV10-3 with TRBJ1-2; possibly TRBD1 for D (5 bases). Germline assignment: CDR1 ENHRY and CDR2 SYGVKD. Trimming stripped 3 bases from V and 3 bases from J, with 11 bases between. The CDR3 is 14 residues long. The CDR3 DNA sequence: TGTGCCATCAGTGATCCCACAGGAGACTATGGCTACACCTTC. It encodes CAISDPTGDYGYTF.

This sequence joins TRBV27 and TRBJ1-2, with D possibly TRBD1 on 5 matching bases. Germline V gene sequence: CDR1 MNHEY, CDR2 SMNVEV (reference sequence). V dropped 5 bases and J dropped 4 bases, with 17 bases sitting between them. This CDR3 region has 15 residues. CDR3 loop: CASSPPGRVGYGYTF. The DNA of the CDR3 is TGTGCCAGCAGTCCACCCGGCAGGGTCGGCTATGGCTACACCTTC.